Each of the 14 T cell receptor beta chains below was sequenced from the same sample in a study of tumor and adjacent non-tumor tissue in lung cancer. No cell sorting was done before RNA was extracted from the tissue. A modified ARM-PCR protocol with three rounds of nested PCR amplified TCRbeta. TCRdb re-called the multiplex PCR reads through MiXCR, storing one row per CDR3 protein. This table holds about 93,000 distinct CDR3 sequences, around 71% found once. The material sequenced was lung tumor tissue. The origin of the receptors is a man in his 60s with non-small cell lung cancer.

Only a few counts were recorded for this clonotype. The chain couples TRBV19 to TRBJ1-1; TRBD1 matches 7 bases. CDR1 and CDR2 from the germline V gene are LNHDA and SQIVND (reference sequence). The CDR3 spans 12 residues. V gave up 6 bases and J gave up 7 bases; unmatched junction bases: 5. The CDR3 protein is CASRPQGNEAFF. The CDR3 nucleotides are TGTGCCAGTAGACCACAGGGGAATGAAGCTTTCTTT.

The chain carries TRBV4-3 and TRBJ2-1; unclear D gene. Trimming stripped 3 bases from V and 8 bases from J, with 14 bases between. Germline V gives CDR1 LGHNA, CDR2 YSLEER. This CDR3 is 14 amino acids long. The CDR3 coding sequence is TGCGCCAGCAGCCATGTAGCAGCTGGGGATGAGCAGTTCTTC. Translating gives CASSHVAAGDEQFF.

About this clonotype itself: Relative to the germline gene, one junction end is altered; a read error may explain this. The rearrangement joins TRBV11-2 to TRBJ2-3; 8 bases line up with TRBD1. The CDR3 sequence is 17 residues long. The germline V gene has CDR1 SGHAT and CDR2 FQNNGV. CDR3 nucleotide sequence: TGTGCCAGCGGCTTACAGCTTGTTCAGGGGGCAACACATACGCAGTATTTT. This translates into CASGLQLVQGATHTQYF.

This clonotype was observed a single time. Lacking the conserved final phenylalanine or tryptophan, this CDR3 likely reflects a read error. The chain couples TRBV11-3 to TRBJ2-7; 8 bases agree with TRBD2. This CDR3 has 16 residues. J gave up 6 bases and V 5 bases, and 15 bases lay outside the gene matches. From germline, CDR1 is SGHNT and CDR2 YENEEA. The CDR3 reads CASSRGGATRFTEQYL. DNA for the CDR3: TGTGCCAGCAGCCGGGGGGGGGCTACGCGCTTCACCGAGCAGTACCTC.

As to this clonotype: Relative to the germline gene, one junction end is altered; a read error may explain this. The chain employs TRBV12-3 or TRBV12-4 and TRBJ1-1; no definite D call. The CDR3 extends over 16 amino acids. Here the CDR3 reads CASSLATVMINTEASF. The CDR3 DNA follows: TGTGCCAGCAGTTTAGCTACAGTCATGATAAACACTGAAGCTTCCTTT.

The gene calls are TRBV6-1 and TRBJ1-1; D unresolved. Trimming took off 11 bases at V and 11 bases at J, with 21 bases between the two ends. The CDR3 extends over 12 amino acids. In germline, CDR1 is MNHNS, CDR2 SASEGT. CDR3 nucleotide sequence: TGTGCCGGTCGACTTGAGGGCGGTGAGGCTTTCTTT. This encodes CAGRLEGGEAFF.

For this clonotype: Being one base from a much bigger clone, this may be a read error. This chain connects TRBV28 to TRBJ2-3; TRBD2 agrees at 14 bases. CDR1 MDHEN and CDR2 SYDVKM come from the germline V gene. This CDR3 region has 14 residues. CDR3 sequence: CASGTSGSTVTQYF. CDR3 DNA sequence: TGTGCCAGCGGGACTAGCGGGAGCACAGTTACGCAGTATTTT.

This clonotype was recorded at least ten times. Germline is not matched at one junction end, which may reflect a read error. The chain carries TRBV12-3 or TRBV12-4 and TRBJ2-3; D might be TRBD2 (6 bases). The CDR3 has 15 amino acids. In DNA, the CDR3 is TGTGCCAGCAGTTTTGGAGGGGATGGGTCAAATACGCTGTATTTT. This translates into CASSFGGDGSNTLYF.

Points on this clonotype: This may be a read error, as it is one base from a much larger clone. The J gene is TRBJ2-7, the V gene TRBV7-9; 7 bases align to TRBD1. The ends lost 7 bases at V and 1 base at J; junction bases unmatched: 10. The CDR3 spans 15 residues. Looked up from germline, CDR1 is SEHNR and CDR2 is FQNEAQ (reference sequence). The CDR3 sequence: CASNPDRVWSYEQYF. The CDR3, as DNA: TGTGCCAGCAACCCAGACAGGGTGTGGTCCTACGAGCAGTACTTC. Full variable domain (outside the CDR3, taken from reference TRBV7-9 and TRBJ2-7): DTGVSQNPRHKITKRGQNVTFRCDPISEHNRLYWYRQTLGQGPEFLTYFQNEAQLEKSRLLSDRFSAERPKGSFSTLEIQRTEQGDSAMYLCASNPDRVWSYEQYFGPGTRLTVT.

In regard to this clonotype: The germline gene is not matched at one end of the junction; a read error may be the cause. The V gene is TRBV12-5, the J gene TRBJ2-1; D is perhaps TRBD2 (5 bases). CDR1 is LGHNT, CDR2 FRNRAP, per germline. The CDR3 is 13 amino acids. The CDR3 DNA sequence: TGTGTTAGTGGTCCCCGGAGCGGTGATGAGCAGTTCTTC. It yields the protein CVSGPRSGDEQFF.

The chain has TRBV5-6 and TRBJ2-3; possibly TRBD1 or TRBD2 for D (5 bases each). CDR3 length: 16 amino acids. V was cut by 4 bases and J by 1 base, with 16 bases left in between. Per the germline V gene, CDR1 is SGHDT and CDR2 is YYEEEE. The CDR3, as DNA: TGTGCCAGCAGCCCGGGACGCCCAGTGGGCACAGATACGCAGTATTTT. Its protein product is CASSPGRPVGTDTQYF.

J is TRBJ2-3 and V is TRBV30; no clear D gene. Germline V gene sequence: CDR1 GTSNPN, CDR2 SVGIG (reference sequence). Trimming stripped 4 bases from V and 7 bases from J, with 15 bases between. The CDR3 sequence is 13 residues long. DNA for the CDR3: TGTGCCTGGACCCGACCGGGTACATATACGCAGTATTTT. Protein product: CAWTRPGTYTQYF.

Points on this clonotype: A read error may explain this, as a much larger clone is one base away. V and J are TRBV6-1 and TRBJ2-1, with D perhaps TRBD1 (6 bases). The CDR3 loop spans 15 amino acids. Deletions cut 6 bases from V and 2 bases from J, with 14 bases between. CDR1 is MNHNS and CDR2 is SASEGT in the germline V gene. CDR3 DNA sequence: TGTGCCAGCAGCCCGGGACAAGACCCCTACAATGAGCAGTTCTTC. This gives the protein CASSPGQDPYNEQFF.

This clonotype was detected ten times or more. A read error may account for a junction end that differs from germline. The chain combines TRBV6-5 with TRBJ2-3, with 8 bases matching TRBD2. The germline CDR1 and CDR2 sequences are MNHEY and SVGAGI. CDR3 size: 15 residues. CDR3: CACSSPSGSTDTQYF. CDR3 sequence (DNA): TGTGCCTGCAGTTCGCCTAGCGGGAGCACAGATACGCAGTATTTT.